The entry below gives a single T cell receptor (beta chain) sequence along with its context. Other DNA sequences in the same sample also yield this CDR3. These data are taken from a study of blood T cell repertoires in COVID-19. Turning to the study itself: Material from acute and convalescent COVID-19 was sourced from the United States, Italy and Spain. Sample material is recorded as cDNA or gDNA derived from T cells, B-cell-depleted T cells, or PBMCs.

Looked up from germline, CDR1 is MDHEN and CDR2 is SYDVKM. The length of the CDR3 is 14 residues. V gave up 3 bases and J gave up 4 bases, with 13 bases separating them. Original processing methods: It was from reference gene primer amplification that nucleated cell counts were estimated. Sequenced by immunoSEQ multiplex PCR; TCRdb stores in-frame clones only, minus some. V, J and clone size are those of that table, while D and trimming were read from the DNA. The sample lists some 200,000 clones; roughly 84% were seen once. The V and J genes are TRBV28 and TRBJ2-7; a possible D gene is TRBD2 (8 bases). This clonotype was obtained from a woman under 40 who had recovered from COVID-19. The specimen was peripheral blood. In nucleotides, the CDR3 is TGTGCCAGCAGTTTGGCGGGGGGACAGTACGAGCAGTACTTC. Encoded protein: CASSLAGGQYEQYF.